This is a list of T cell receptor beta chains from one sample in a study of blood T cell repertoires in COVID-19. Clones were sequenced by immunoSEQ multiplex PCR, and TCRdb holds only the in-frame ones, with some missing. The sample holds approximately 300,000 clones, roughly 90% seen once. The specimen was peripheral blood. The origin of the receptors is a woman between 25 and 40 years old with COVID-19, enrolled during active disease. Each CDR3 is given with its conserved first and last residue. Each record gives: CDR3 protein, CDR3 DNA, J gene, clone size, D gene, CDR3 length, V gene. A D gene is named only where the DNA matches it firmly. Rows may omit the clone size; those that give it use once, few, many or a size class.

CDR3aa: CATSDWVGGTDTQYF
CDR3nt: TGTGCCACCAGTGATTGGGTGGGAGGCACAGATACGCAGTATTTT
j_gene: TRBJ2-3
abundance: -
d_gene: -
len: 15
v_gene: TRBV24-1

CDR3aa: CASSPTDGSGEQYF
CDR3nt: TGTGCCAGCAGCCCGACCGACGGGTCCGGGGAGCAGTACTTC
j_gene: TRBJ2-7
abundance: few
d_gene: -
len: 14
v_gene: TRBV7-6

CDR3aa: CASSPRTRVGDEQFF
CDR3nt: TGTGCCAGCAGCCCAAGGACTAGAGTAGGGGATGAGCAGTTCTTC
j_gene: TRBJ2-1
abundance: -
d_gene: TRBD2
len: 15
v_gene: TRBV7-9

CDR3aa: CASSFDRGTGELFF
CDR3nt: TGTGCCAGCAGTTTCGATCGCGGGACCGGGGAGCTGTTTTTT
j_gene: TRBJ2-2
abundance: -
d_gene: -
len: 14
v_gene: TRBV28

CDR3aa: CATSAGAVPGYTF
CDR3nt: TGTGCCACCAGTGCCGGAGCCGTACCTGGCTACACCTTC
j_gene: TRBJ1-2
abundance: -
d_gene: -
len: 13
v_gene: TRBV24-1

CDR3aa: CASARGGGPYEQYF
CDR3nt: TGTGCCAGCGCCCGGGGAGGAGGACCCTACGAGCAGTACTTC
j_gene: TRBJ2-7
abundance: -
d_gene: -
len: 14
v_gene: TRBV27

CDR3aa: CASSLEQGTDTGELFF
CDR3nt: TGTGCCAGCAGTTTAGAACAGGGGACAGACACCGGGGAGCTGTTTTTT
j_gene: TRBJ2-2
abundance: -
d_gene: TRBD1
len: 16
v_gene: TRBV27

CDR3aa: CASSLAGYNQPQHF
CDR3nt: TGTGCCAGCAGCTTAGCCGGTTACAATCAGCCCCAGCATTTT
j_gene: TRBJ1-5
abundance: -
d_gene: -
len: 14
v_gene: TRBV7-2

CDR3aa: CASSPGTSGDANTGELFF
CDR3nt: TGTGCCAGCAGCCCCGGGACTAGCGGGGACGCGAACACCGGGGAGCTGTTTTTT
j_gene: TRBJ2-2
abundance: -
d_gene: TRBD2
len: 18
v_gene: TRBV6-2/TRBV6-3

CDR3aa: CASSIGGSNQPQHF
CDR3nt: TGTGCCAGTAGTATCGGGGGGAGCAATCAGCCCCAGCATTTT
j_gene: TRBJ1-5
abundance: -
d_gene: -
len: 14
v_gene: TRBV19

CDR3aa: CASSPGTGGTYGYTF
CDR3nt: TGCGCCAGCAGCCCCGGGACAGGGGGTACCTATGGCTACACCTTC
j_gene: TRBJ1-2
abundance: -
d_gene: TRBD1
len: 15
v_gene: TRBV5-1

CDR3aa: CAIPGGSTDTQYF
CDR3nt: TGTGCCATCCCAGGGGGAAGCACAGATACGCAGTATTTT
j_gene: TRBJ2-3
abundance: -
d_gene: TRBD1
len: 13
v_gene: TRBV28

CDR3aa: CASSGWGHLPPYEQYF
CDR3nt: TGTGCCAGCAGTGGATGGGGACACCTCCCCCCCTACGAGCAGTACTTC
j_gene: TRBJ2-7
abundance: many
d_gene: -
len: 16
v_gene: TRBV25-1

CDR3aa: CASSTSTGNYYGYTF
CDR3nt: TGCGCCAGCAGCACTTCGACAGGGAACTACTATGGCTACACCTTC
j_gene: TRBJ1-2
abundance: -
d_gene: TRBD1
len: 15
v_gene: TRBV5-1

CDR3aa: CASSLIRGELFF
CDR3nt: TGTGCCAGCAGCCTCATCCGGGGGGAGCTGTTTTTT
j_gene: TRBJ2-2
abundance: few
d_gene: -
len: 12
v_gene: TRBV7-3

CDR3aa: CASSGRFEQYF
CDR3nt: TGTGCCAGCAGCGGCAGGTTCGAGCAGTACTTC
j_gene: TRBJ2-7
abundance: -
d_gene: -
len: 11
v_gene: TRBV25-1

CDR3aa: CASSISQGAREQYF
CDR3nt: TGTGCCAGCAGTATATCCCAGGGGGCGCGCGAGCAGTACTTC
j_gene: TRBJ2-7
abundance: -
d_gene: TRBD1
len: 14
v_gene: TRBV28

CDR3aa: CASSPRRPSNQPQHF
CDR3nt: TGTGCCAGCAGCCCTAGAAGGCCTAGCAATCAGCCCCAGCATTTT
j_gene: TRBJ1-5
abundance: once
d_gene: -
len: 15
v_gene: TRBV11-3

CDR3aa: CSASPRRIAQYF
CDR3nt: TGCAGTGCTAGTCCTAGAAGAATAGCGCAGTACTTC
j_gene: TRBJ2-7
abundance: few
d_gene: -
len: 12
v_gene: TRBV20-1

CDR3aa: CASSVGQGRTDTQYF
CDR3nt: TGTGCCAGCAGCGTGGGACAGGGGAGGACAGATACGCAGTATTTT
j_gene: TRBJ2-3
abundance: -
d_gene: TRBD1
len: 15
v_gene: TRBV9

CDR3aa: CASSHREVTDTQYF
CDR3nt: TGTGCCAGCTCACACCGAGAGGTCACAGATACGCAGTATTTT
j_gene: TRBJ2-3
abundance: -
d_gene: -
len: 14
v_gene: TRBV18

CDR3aa: CASSQRSEQFF
CDR3nt: TGTGCCAGCAGCCAGAGGAGTGAGCAGTTCTTC
j_gene: TRBJ2-1
abundance: -
d_gene: -
len: 11
v_gene: TRBV5-4

CDR3aa: CASSSLAGASYNEQFF
CDR3nt: TGTGCCAGCAGCTCTCTAGCGGGAGCGTCTTACAATGAGCAGTTCTTC
j_gene: TRBJ2-1
abundance: -
d_gene: TRBD2
len: 16
v_gene: TRBV7-9

CDR3aa: CASSLNPGNAGVAEQYF
CDR3nt: TGTGCCAGCAGTTTGAATCCAGGGAACGCGGGAGTGGCCGAGCAGTACTTC
j_gene: TRBJ2-7
abundance: -
d_gene: TRBD2
len: 17
v_gene: TRBV28

CDR3aa: CASSSPRNTEAFF
CDR3nt: TGTGCCAGCAGCTCCCCCAGGAACACTGAAGCTTTCTTT
j_gene: TRBJ1-1
abundance: -
d_gene: -
len: 13
v_gene: TRBV28

CDR3aa: CASSAPLAVPSYEQYF
CDR3nt: TGTGCCAGCAGCGCTCCCTTAGCCGTGCCCTCCTACGAGCAGTACTTC
j_gene: TRBJ2-7
abundance: -
d_gene: -
len: 16
v_gene: TRBV12-1

CDR3aa: CASSLEGGLATNEKLFF
CDR3nt: TGTGCCAGCAGCTTGGAGGGAGGGCTTGCAACTAATGAAAAACTGTTTTTT
j_gene: TRBJ1-4
abundance: -
d_gene: -
len: 17
v_gene: TRBV5-8

CDR3aa: CASSPPGGNEQYF
CDR3nt: TGTGCCAGCTCACCACCGGGAGGGAATGAGCAGTACTTC
j_gene: TRBJ2-7
abundance: -
d_gene: TRBD2
len: 13
v_gene: TRBV18

CDR3aa: CASSPRDAGVAWETQYF
CDR3nt: TGTGCCAGCTCACCAAGAGACGCGGGAGTGGCGTGGGAGACCCAGTACTTC
j_gene: TRBJ2-5
abundance: -
d_gene: TRBD2
len: 17
v_gene: TRBV18